These 14 T cell receptor beta chains share one sample of origin, sequenced in a study of OX40 agonist ivuxolimab in advanced cancers. Repertoires were generated with immunoSEQ multiplex PCR, while TCRdb's copy carries only in-frame clones and drops some. The data contain tens of thousands of clones, 90% to 95% of them singletons. The material sequenced was CD4+ or CD8+ T cells sorted from blood, taken in a trial of the OX40 agonist ivuxolimab. The source is an adult with an advanced solid tumor such as melanoma, head and neck, liver or kidney cancer.

The CDR3 sequence is CASSGSYNEQFF. DNA of the CDR3: TGTGCCAGCAGTGGGTCTTACAATGAGCAGTTCTTC. The chain has TRBV27 and TRBJ2-1; D uncertain. The germline V gene encodes CDR1 MNHEY and CDR2 SMNVEV (reference sequence). The CDR3 is 12 residues long. V was shortened by 5 bases and J by 4 bases, with 6 bases between the two germline ends.

The V gene is TRBV6-4, the J gene TRBJ2-3, with D maybe TRBD1 (5 bases). This CDR3 is built from 16 residues. CDR1 and CDR2 from the germline V gene are MRHNA and SNTAGT. V lost 2 bases and J lost 0, with 12 bases in between. This CDR3 reads CASSDRSGMSTDTQYF. CDR3 in DNA: TGTGCCAGCAGTGACCGCTCAGGGATGAGCACAGATACGCAGTATTTT.

The chain joins TRBV21-1 to TRBJ1-2; the table's D call TRBD1 went unverified against the DNA. TRBV21-1 is given as a pseudogene. This CDR3 comprises 17 residues. This CDR3 reads CASSKKSEGQPNYGYTF. The DNA for the CDR3 is TGTGCCAGCAGCAAAAAATCCGAGGGACAGCCTAACTATGGCTACACCTTC.

V usage is TRBV2 and J usage is TRBJ2-7; no clear D gene. This CDR3 has 10 residues. In germline, CDR1 is SNHLY, CDR2 FYNNEI. The V end lost 6 bases, the J end lost 5 bases, and 5 bases lay between the germline ends. CDR3 loop: CASRYHEQYF. In DNA form, the CDR3 reads TGTGCCAGCAGGTACCACGAGCAGTACTTC.

This chain joins TRBV27 and TRBJ1-1; D ambiguous. Deletions cut 6 bases from V and 0 bases from J, with 11 bases between. CDR3 length: 14 residues. Germline-derived CDR1 and CDR2 are MNHEY and SMNVEV (reference sequence). The CDR3 sequence is CASSATDLNTEAFF. The CDR3 DNA reads TGTGCCAGCAGCGCCACGGATCTGAACACTGAAGCTTTCTTT.

This clone was seen just once. The chain joins TRBV28 to TRBJ1-5, with TRBD1 matching 7 bases. Germline values: CDR1 MDHEN, CDR2 SYDVKM. With 5 bases clipped from V and 2 bases from J, the junction kept 15 bases outside the gene matches. The CDR3 consists of 18 residues. CDR3 DNA sequence: TGTGCCAGCAGTCCAAGGACAGGCGGGTTTACTGGCAATCAGCCCCAGCATTTT. Protein: CASSPRTGGFTGNQPQHF.

This sequence joins TRBV7-9 and TRBJ2-7; possibly TRBD2 for D (5 bases). Germline assignment: CDR1 SEHNR and CDR2 FQNEAQ (reference sequence). The CDR3 has 17 residues. Trimming took 4 bases from V and 0 from J, leaving 19 bases between them. CDR3 protein: CASSSWTGPTLSYEQYF. The DNA of the CDR3 is TGTGCCAGCAGCTCGTGGACTGGACCCACACTCTCCTACGAGCAGTACTTC.

This chain uses TRBV4-1 with TRBJ2-1; 8 bases map to TRBD1. The CDR3 is made up of 16 amino acids. Germline V gives CDR1 MGHRA, CDR2 YSYEKL. With V trimmed by 3 bases and J by 4 bases, 8 bases remained unmatched. CDR3 residues: CASSHGTGGVYNEQFF. In DNA form, the CDR3 reads TGCGCCAGCAGCCACGGTACAGGGGGTGTATACAATGAGCAGTTCTTC.

The gene calls are TRBV9 and TRBJ2-7; the match to TRBD2 covers 12 bases. The CDR3 runs to 14 residues. V was pared by 3 bases and J by 7 bases, with 5 bases of the junction left unmatched. Looked up from germline, CDR1 is SGDLS and CDR2 is YYNGEE. The CDR3 nucleotides read TGTGCCAGCAGCGAGGGACTAGCGGGTTGGGAGCAGTACTTC. Translated: CASSEGLAGWEQYF. Full variable domain (outside the CDR3, taken from reference TRBV9 and TRBJ2-7): DSGVTQTPKHLITATGQRVTLRCSPRSGDLSVYWYQQSLDQGLQFLIQYYNGEERAKGNILERFSAQQFPDLHSELNLSSLELGDSALYFCASSEGLAGWEQYFGPGTRLTVT.

The chain couples TRBV4-3 to TRBJ2-7; D is ambiguous. The CDR3 sequence is 13 residues long. Germline V gene data show CDR1 as LGHNA and CDR2 as YSLEER. Trimming cost V 5 bases and J 3 bases, with 11 bases left between them. CDR3 amino acids: CASSEVIFYEQYF. In DNA form, the CDR3 reads TGCGCCAGCAGCGAGGTAATATTCTACGAGCAGTACTTC.

The genes are TRBV15 and TRBJ1-5; D not certain. The germline V gene encodes CDR1 LNHNV and CDR2 YYDKDF (reference sequence). The CDR3 totals 16 residues. Trimming took 5 bases from V and 2 from J, leaving 16 bases between them. The CDR3 DNA reads TGTGCCACCAGCCCGGCGAGTCCGGCAGGCAATCAGCCCCAGCATTTT. Amino acids: CATSPASPAGNQPQHF.

V gene TRBV5-1 combines with J gene TRBJ2-2, with 8 bases that match TRBD1. Germline V gene lookup returns CDR1 SGHRS and CDR2 YFSETQ. The ends lost 0 bases at V and 6 bases at J; junction bases unmatched: 16. The CDR3 runs to 19 residues. CDR3 DNA: TGCGCCAGCAGCTTGGCTGGGACAGGCAGGCAACCCAACCCCGGGGAGCTGTTTTTT. Its protein is CASSLAGTGRQPNPGELFF. Using reference TRBV5-1 and TRBJ2-2 for the parts outside the CDR3, the full variable domain is KAGVTQTPRYLIKTRGQQVTLSCSPISGHRSVSWYQQTPGQGLQFLFEYFSETQRNKGNFPGRFSGRQFSNSRSEMNVSTLELGDSALYLCASSLAGTGRQPNPGELFFGEGSRLTVL.

The chain is built from TRBV27 and TRBJ2-1; D is uncertain. Trimming took 6 bases from V and 6 from J, leaving 15 bases between them. Looked up from germline, CDR1 is MNHEY and CDR2 is SMNVEV (reference sequence). There are 14 residues in the CDR3. The DNA of the CDR3 is TGTGCCAGCAGCCTTACTTCTAGTTCCAATGAGCAGTTCTTC. Protein: CASSLTSSSNEQFF.

The chain employs TRBV25-1 and TRBJ2-3; 16 nucleotides align to TRBD2. CDR1 MGHDK and CDR2 SYGVNS come from the germline V gene. V trimming: 8 bases; J trimming: 4 bases; junction bases outside the gene matches: 12. The CDR3 consists of 18 residues. The CDR3 loop is CASRRGTSGRAMSDTQYF. CDR3 DNA: TGTGCCAGCCGCCGTGGGACTAGCGGGAGGGCGATGTCAGATACGCAGTATTTT.